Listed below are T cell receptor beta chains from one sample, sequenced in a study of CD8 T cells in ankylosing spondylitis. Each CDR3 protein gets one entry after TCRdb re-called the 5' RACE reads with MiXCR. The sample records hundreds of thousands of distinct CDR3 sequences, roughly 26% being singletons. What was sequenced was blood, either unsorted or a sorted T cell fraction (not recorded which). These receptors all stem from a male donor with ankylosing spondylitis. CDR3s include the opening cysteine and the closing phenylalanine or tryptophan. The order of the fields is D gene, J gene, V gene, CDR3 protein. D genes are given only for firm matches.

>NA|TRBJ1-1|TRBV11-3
CASSSPGGQKTFF
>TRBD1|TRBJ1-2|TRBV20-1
CSSWTGTGDVYGYTF
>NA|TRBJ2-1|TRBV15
CATSRAAGNEQFF
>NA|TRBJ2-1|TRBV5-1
CASSLVAGDSYNEQFF
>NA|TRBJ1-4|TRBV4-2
CASSQDLGTKREEEKLFF
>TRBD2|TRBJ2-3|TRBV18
CASLAGVEDTQYF
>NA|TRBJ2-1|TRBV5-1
CASSLVRLQGLPYNEQFF
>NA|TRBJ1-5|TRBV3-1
CASSQGAGGNQPQHF
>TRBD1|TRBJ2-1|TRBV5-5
CASSPRRDSTYNEQFF
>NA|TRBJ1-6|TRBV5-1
CASSPGTGGRSSYNSPLHF
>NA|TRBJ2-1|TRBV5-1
CASRQEVSSREQFF
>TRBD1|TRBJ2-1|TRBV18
CASRTGTGGFNEQFF
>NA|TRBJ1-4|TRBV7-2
CASSPPGGGTSRLFF
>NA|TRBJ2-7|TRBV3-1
CASSQWGEAYEQYF
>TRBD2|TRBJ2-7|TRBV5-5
CASSWGGNSYEQYF
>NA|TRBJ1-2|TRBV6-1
CASSERARPYGYTF
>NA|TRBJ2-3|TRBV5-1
CASSWGPDTQYF
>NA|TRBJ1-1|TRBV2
CASSERETEAFF
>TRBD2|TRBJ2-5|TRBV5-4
CASSLLAGHSRWETQYF
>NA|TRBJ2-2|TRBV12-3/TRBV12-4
CASRTTSNTGELFF
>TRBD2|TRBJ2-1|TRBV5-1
CASSFLGLAGENEQFF
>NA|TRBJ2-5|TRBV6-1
CASTPGATTQETQYF
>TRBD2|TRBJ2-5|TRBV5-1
CASTMLAGGQETQYF
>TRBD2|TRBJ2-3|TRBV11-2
CASSLGGGRAIDTQYF